The clone carrying this T cell receptor beta chain came up a few times. Its specificity is not known. The germline gives CDR1 LGHNA, CDR2 YNFKEQ. V was pared by 3 bases and J by 7 bases, with 3 bases of the junction left unmatched. This CDR3 spans 13 amino acids. This sample was taken from a study of T cell repertoires in cytomegalovirus infection. Study background: Peptides in the study included HLA-C-restricted and HLA-B-restricted CMV epitopes. General observations from the study: The response measured ex vivo was dominated by TCR beta clonotypes (HLA-C-restricted and CMV-specific). There were carriers of CMV plus the relevant HLA, and cumulative public TCR beta family frequency identified them.

TCRdb re-called the reads with MiXCR, one entry per CDR3 protein. The table lists hundreds of thousands of distinct CDR3 sequences, about 30% of them singletons. This sequence joins TRBV4-2 and TRBJ2-1; 7 bases match TRBD2. Sequencing was performed on cultured CD8+ T cells from PBMCs, taken from culture after CMV antigen stimulation. The source of this sequence is a human donor in good health (CMV status not recorded). Some clones in this sample may be carry-over from other donors' samples. The CDR3 loop reads CASSQDSGNEQFF. CDR3 bases: TGTGCCAGCAGCCAGGATAGCGGGAATGAGCAGTTCTTC.